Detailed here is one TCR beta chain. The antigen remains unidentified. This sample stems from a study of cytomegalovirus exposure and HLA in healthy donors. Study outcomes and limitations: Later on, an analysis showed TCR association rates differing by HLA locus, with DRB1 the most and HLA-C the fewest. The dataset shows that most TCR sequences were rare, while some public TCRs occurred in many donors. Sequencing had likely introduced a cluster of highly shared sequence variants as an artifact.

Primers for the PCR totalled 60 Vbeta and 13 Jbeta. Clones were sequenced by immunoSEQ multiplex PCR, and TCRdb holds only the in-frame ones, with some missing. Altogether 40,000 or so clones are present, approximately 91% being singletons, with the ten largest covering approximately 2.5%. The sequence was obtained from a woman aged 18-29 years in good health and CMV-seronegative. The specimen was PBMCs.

Here the CDR3 reads CASSLARDNEQFF. The CDR3 nucleotides are TGTGCCAGCAGCTTAGCCCGGGACAATGAGCAGTTCTTC. This chain connects TRBV7-2 to TRBJ2-1; D ambiguous. Germline V lookup: CDR1 SGHTA, CDR2 FQGNSA. Trimming left V 0 bases short and J 5 bases short, with 5 bases between. CDR3 length: 13 residues.